This T cell receptor (beta chain) comes out of a study of cytomegalovirus exposure and HLA in healthy donors. General study points: Sequence variants that were highly shared formed a cluster that was likely a sequencing artifact. The authors later linked a missense DCLRE1C variant to TCR beta V- and J-gene trimming.

60 Vbeta and 13 Jbeta primers were used in PCR. In the original workflow: Tens of millions of unique TCR beta chains, some 9.9 million shared, were counted in a later analysis. Assay used: immunoSEQ multiplex PCR; TCRdb lists only in-frame clones, some missing. Clone size and V and J calls were adopted from that table, with D and trimming inferred from the DNA. Of 90,000 to 120,000 clones detected, more than 70% appear once; the ten largest clones hold approximately 2%. To note about this clone: Its antigen is not identified.

This CDR3 has 15 amino acids. The germline V gene has CDR1 MNHEY and CDR2 SVGAGI. V was clipped by 0 bases and J by 3 bases; unmatched bases: 0. This TCR was sampled from a man between 18 and 35 years old in good health and CMV-seronegative. The chain has TRBV6-5 and TRBJ2-1, with 9 bases that match TRBD1. The sample consisted of PBMCs. The CDR3 loop is CASSYSGQGYNEQFF. In nucleotides, the CDR3 is TGTGCCAGCAGTTACTCGGGACAGGGCTACAATGAGCAGTTCTTC.